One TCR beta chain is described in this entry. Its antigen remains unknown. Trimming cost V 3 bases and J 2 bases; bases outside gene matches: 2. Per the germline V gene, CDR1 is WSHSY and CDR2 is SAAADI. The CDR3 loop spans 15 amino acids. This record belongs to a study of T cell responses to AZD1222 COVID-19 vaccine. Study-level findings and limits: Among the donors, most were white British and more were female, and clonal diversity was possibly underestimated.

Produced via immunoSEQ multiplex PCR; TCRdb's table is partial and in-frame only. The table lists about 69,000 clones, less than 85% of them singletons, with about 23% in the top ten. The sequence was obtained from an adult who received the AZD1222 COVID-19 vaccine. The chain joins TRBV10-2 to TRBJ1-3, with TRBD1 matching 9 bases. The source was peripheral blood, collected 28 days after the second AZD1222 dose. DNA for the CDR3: TGCGCCAGCAGTGATACAGGGGGCACTGGAAACACCATATATTTT. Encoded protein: CASSDTGGTGNTIYF.